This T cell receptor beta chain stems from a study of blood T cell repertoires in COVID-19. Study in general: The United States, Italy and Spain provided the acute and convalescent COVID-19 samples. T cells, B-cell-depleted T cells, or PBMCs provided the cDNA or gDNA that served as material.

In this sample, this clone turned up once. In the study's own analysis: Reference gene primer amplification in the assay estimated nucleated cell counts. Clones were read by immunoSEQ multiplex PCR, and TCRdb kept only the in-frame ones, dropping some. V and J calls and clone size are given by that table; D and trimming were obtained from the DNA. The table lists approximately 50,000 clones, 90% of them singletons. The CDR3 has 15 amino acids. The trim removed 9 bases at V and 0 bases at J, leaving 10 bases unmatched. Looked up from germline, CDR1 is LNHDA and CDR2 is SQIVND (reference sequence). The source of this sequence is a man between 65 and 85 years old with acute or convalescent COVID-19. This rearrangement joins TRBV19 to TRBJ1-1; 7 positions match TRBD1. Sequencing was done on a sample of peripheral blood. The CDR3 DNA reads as TGTGCCAGCCGAACAGGGGCTTTAATGAACACTGAAGCTTTCTTT. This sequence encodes CASRTGALMNTEAFF. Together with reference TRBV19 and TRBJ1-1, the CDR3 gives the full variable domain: DGGITQSPKYLFRKEGQNVTLSCEQNLNHDAMYWYRQDPGQGLRLIYYSQIVNDFQKGDIAEGYSVSREKKESFPLTVTSAQKNPTAFYLCASRTGALMNTEAFFGQGTRLTVV.